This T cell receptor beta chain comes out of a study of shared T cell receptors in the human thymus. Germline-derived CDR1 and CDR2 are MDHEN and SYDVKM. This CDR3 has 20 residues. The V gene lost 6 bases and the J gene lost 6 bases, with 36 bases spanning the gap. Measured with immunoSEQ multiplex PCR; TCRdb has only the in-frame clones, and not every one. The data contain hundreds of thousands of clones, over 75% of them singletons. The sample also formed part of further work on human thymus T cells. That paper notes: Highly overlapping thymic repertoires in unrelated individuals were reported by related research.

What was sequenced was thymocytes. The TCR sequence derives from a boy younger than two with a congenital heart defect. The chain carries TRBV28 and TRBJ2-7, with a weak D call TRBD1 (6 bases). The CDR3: CASSPHRESERFPRCFEQYF. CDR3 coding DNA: TGTGCCAGCAGCCCACACAGGGAATCCGAGCGGTTCCCTAGGTGTTTCGAGCAGTACTTC.